The 23 T cell receptor beta chains reported below all come from one sample, sequenced in a study of blood T cell repertoires in COVID-19 (dated by TCRdb to 2020 to 2022). To prepare the library, the immunoSEQ multiplex PCR assay was applied. TCRdb provides this immuneACCESS table in a form limited to in-frame rearrangements. Some clones are lacking; in checked studies, under half of them reflect an unresolved V gene, and why the rest are absent is not known. Here the sample has about 140,000 clones; under 90% occur a single time. The ten most abundant clones make up roughly 4% of the sample. The sequencing input was PBMCs or T cells enriched from blood (not recorded which). Receptor source: a man between 50 and 59 years old in a cohort exposed to, infected with or recovered from COVID-19 (not recorded which).

In this sample, this clone turned up once. This chain links TRBV9 with TRBJ2-7; TRBD2 matches at 12 bases. Germline trimming cut 0 bases from V and 0 bases from J; bases unmatched to any gene: 4. CDR1 and CDR2 from the germline V gene are SGDLS and YYNGEE. The CDR3 totals 17 residues. The CDR3 DNA reads as TGTGCCAGCAGCGTAGCGGGACTAGCGGGTGGCTCCTACGAGCAGTACTTC. Residues: CASSVAGLAGGSYEQYF.

The J gene is TRBJ2-5, the V gene TRBV6-1; no reliable D call. V was cut by 2 bases and J by 5 bases, with 3 bases left in between. The length of the CDR3 is 11 residues. Germline-derived CDR1 and CDR2 are MNHNS and SASEGT. CDR3 region: CASSELETQYF. In DNA, the CDR3 is TGTGCCAGCAGTGAACTGGAGACCCAGTACTTC.

The chain uses TRBV9 and TRBJ2-2; no reliable D call. Germline CDR1 reads SGDLS; CDR2 reads YYNGEE. Trimming took 3 bases from V and 4 from J, leaving 16 bases between them. The CDR3 sequence is 16 residues long. The CDR3 loop is CASSGLRKTGTGELFF. In DNA, the CDR3 is TGTGCCAGCAGCGGGCTTAGAAAAACGGGCACCGGGGAGCTGTTTTTT.

This clone was found a few times. V gene TRBV7-2 combines with J gene TRBJ2-3; TRBD2 might be the D (7 bases). The CDR3 has 16 residues. The germline gives CDR1 SGHTA, CDR2 FQGNSA. The V gene lost 1 base and the J gene lost 5 bases, with 16 bases spanning the gap. CDR3 nucleotides: TGTGCCAGCAGCTTAGGGGCCGGGGGGCTGGAAGATACGCAGTATTTT. It yields the protein CASSLGAGGLEDTQYF.

J is TRBJ1-1 and V is TRBV18; D call uncertain. CDR1 is KGHSH and CDR2 is LQKENI in the germline V gene. Trimming pared 4 bases from V and 1 base from J, leaving 10 bases between. This CDR3 region has 14 residues. CDR3 in DNA: TGTGCCAGCTCACGGGTCAGCGGGAACACTGAAGCTTTCTTT. This translates into CASSRVSGNTEAFF. Supplemented by reference TRBV18 and TRBJ1-1, the full variable domain reads NAGVMQNPRHLVRRRGQEARLRCSPMKGHSHVYWYRQLPEEGLKFMVYLQKENIIDESGMPKERFSAEFPKEGPSILRIQQVVRGDSAAYFCASSRVSGNTEAFFGQGTRLTVV.

DNA for the CDR3: TGTGCCAGCAGCTTGGCCCTAAACGGGGCCAAAAACATTCAGTACTTC. Residues: CASSLALNGAKNIQYF. The J gene is TRBJ2-4, the V gene TRBV5-4; D uncertain. Germline V CDR1 and CDR2: SGHNT, YYREEE (reference sequence). This CDR3 region has 16 residues. The V and J ends lost 0 bases and 1 base respectively, with 11 bases between them.

The chain recombines TRBV2 with TRBJ1-2; D is perhaps TRBD1 (6 bases). CDR1 SNHLY and CDR2 FYNNEI come from the germline V gene. The ends were cut back, 1 base at V and 8 bases at J, with 11 bases in the middle. The CDR3 extends over 13 amino acids. CDR3 in amino acids: CASSEGRGGGYTF. CDR3 coding DNA: TGTGCCAGCAGTGAAGGCAGGGGAGGGGGCTACACCTTC.

The V call is TRBV19, the J call TRBJ1-2, with D possibly TRBD1 on 6 matching bases. Germline V gene data show CDR1 as LNHDA and CDR2 as SQIVND (reference sequence). V lost 5 bases, J lost 7 bases, and 20 bases lay in between. CDR3 length: 15 residues. In DNA, the CDR3 is TGTGCCAGTAGTTCCACCTGGCGGGGGCGTGGTGGCTACACCTTC. Translating gives CASSSTWRGRGGYTF.

The CDR3 region is CASRGGGSTEAFF. DNA of the CDR3: TGTGCCAGCAGGGGGGGAGGTTCCACTGAAGCTTTCTTT. The rearrangement joins TRBV14 to TRBJ1-1; possibly TRBD1 for D (5 bases). The germline V and J ends were trimmed by 6 bases and 4 bases, with 12 bases remaining between them. The CDR3 length is 13 residues. CDR1 and CDR2 from the germline V gene are SGHDN and FVKESK.

The chain couples TRBV24-1 to TRBJ1-5; D possibly corresponds to TRBD1 (5 bases). Germline CDR1 is KGHDR and CDR2 is SFDVKD. This CDR3 contains 15 residues. Trimming cost V 4 bases and J 2 bases, with 11 bases left between them. CDR3 in DNA: TGTGCCACCAGTGAAGGGACTCACGGCAATCAGCCCCAGCATTTT. This encodes CATSEGTHGNQPQHF.

The chain carries TRBV20-1 and TRBJ1-2; D is perhaps TRBD1 (5 bases). Germline loops: CDR1 DFQATT, CDR2 SNEGSKA (reference sequence). The CDR3 length is 14 residues. Trimming removed 3 bases at V and 3 bases at J, with 14 bases between. For the CDR3, the DNA is TGCAGTGCTAGTCCTGTCGGGGGGGACTATGGCTACACCTTC. Translated, it gives CSASPVGGDYGYTF.

The chain uses TRBV6-5 and TRBJ2-5; 7 nucleotides align to TRBD2. This CDR3 is 14 amino acids long. Losses at the gene ends were 2 bases for V and 5 bases for J; bases not matched to a gene: 5. Germline CDR1 MNHEY, CDR2 SVGAGI. The CDR3 loop is CASSYMGEGETQYF. CDR3 DNA sequence: TGTGCCAGCAGTTACATGGGGGAGGGGGAGACCCAGTACTTC.

The V gene is TRBV28, the J gene TRBJ1-5, with TRBD1 as a possible D gene (5 bases). CDR1 MDHEN and CDR2 SYDVKM come from the germline V gene. V shed 5 bases and J shed 4 bases, with 12 bases lying between them. This CDR3 region has 14 residues. The CDR3 region has the DNA TGTGCCAGCAGTCCCCCAGGGTCTAATCAGCCCCAGCATTTT. It codes for CASSPPGSNQPQHF.

This chain links TRBV6-5 with TRBJ1-2, with a possible D match to TRBD1 (6 bases). This CDR3 is 15 amino acids long. The germline gives CDR1 MNHEY, CDR2 SVGAGI. V gave up 5 bases and J gave up 3 bases, with 16 bases separating them. DNA of the CDR3: TGTGCCAGCAGTAATAACAGGGCCGGGGACTATGGCTACACCTTC. Its translation: CASSNNRAGDYGYTF.

The rearrangement uses TRBV2 and TRBJ2-3; D unresolved. The CDR3 is 12 residues long. Trimming shortened V by 4 bases and J by 4 bases, and 6 bases separated the two germline ends. From germline, CDR1 is SNHLY and CDR2 FYNNEI. CDR3 region: CASSALADTQYF. The CDR3 coding sequence is TGTGCCAGCAGTGCCCTAGCAGATACGCAGTATTTT. Filled out from reference TRBV2 and TRBJ2-3, the complete variable domain reads EPEVTQTPSHQVTQMGQEVILRCVPISNHLYFYWYRQILGQKVEFLVSFYNNEISEKSEIFDDQFSVERPDGSNFTLKIRSTKLEDSAMYFCASSALADTQYFGPGTRLTVL.

The chain combines TRBV14 with TRBJ2-3; the D is unclear. This CDR3 comprises 14 residues. Germline V CDR1 and CDR2: SGHDN, FVKESK. Trimming left V 3 bases short and J 4 bases short, with 11 bases between. The CDR3 DNA sequence: TGTGCCAGCAGCCAGCAACGGTCCCCAGATACGCAGTATTTT. As protein: CASSQQRSPDTQYF. Using reference TRBV14 and TRBJ2-3 for the parts outside the CDR3, the full variable domain is EAGVTQFPSHSVIEKGQTVTLRCDPISGHDNLYWYRRVMGKEIKFLLHFVKESKQDESGMPNNRFLAERTGGTYSTLKVQPAELEDSGVYFCASSQQRSPDTQYFGPGTRLTVL.

The genes are TRBV19 and TRBJ1-5, with 8 bases lining up with TRBD1. Trimming removed 5 bases from V and 3 bases from J; junction bases left unmatched: 6. Germline-derived CDR1 and CDR2 are LNHDA and SQIVND (reference sequence). This CDR3 is built from 15 residues. This CDR3 is CASSAMTGANQPQHF. DNA for the CDR3: TGTGCCAGTAGTGCTATGACAGGGGCCAATCAGCCCCAGCATTTT.

The chain recombines TRBV6-5 with TRBJ1-5; a possible D gene is TRBD1 (5 bases). This CDR3 contains 15 residues. With 0 bases removed from V and 7 bases from J, the gap between germline ends came to 13 bases. CDR1 MNHEY and CDR2 SVGAGI come from the germline V gene. This CDR3 reads CASSYSSGGGQPQHF. The CDR3 DNA is TGTGCCAGCAGTTACTCGAGTGGCGGGGGGCAGCCCCAGCATTTT.

This clone was counted a few times. An end of the junction does not agree with germline; a read error may underlie this. The chain has TRBV5-1 and TRBJ1-6; perhaps TRBD1 as D (6 bases). CDR3 length: 20 amino acids. Germline assignment: CDR1 SGHRS and CDR2 YFSETQ. The CDR3 region is CASSLGPDRTYSSYNSPLHF. DNA of the CDR3: TGCGCCAGCAGTTTGGGCCCGGACAGAACATATAGCTCCTATAATTCACCCCTCCACTTT.

The rearrangement uses TRBV7-9 and TRBJ2-3; D possibly corresponds to TRBD2 (5 bases). V was clipped by 5 bases and J by 3 bases, with 18 bases between them. CDR3 length: 16 amino acids. Germline values: CDR1 SEHNR, CDR2 FQNEAQ (reference sequence). The CDR3: CASSPSGLLSTDTQYF. In DNA, the CDR3 is TGTGCCAGCAGCCCCAGCGGCCTTCTGAGTACAGATACGCAGTATTTT.

The chain carries TRBV2 and TRBJ1-5; no clear D gene. This CDR3 is 14 amino acids long. V was trimmed by 2 bases and J by 4 bases, leaving 9 bases between them. CDR1 is SNHLY and CDR2 is FYNNEI in the germline V gene. CDR3 coding DNA: TGTGCCAGCAGTGAACTTGGGCAAAATCAGCCCCAGCATTTT. It translates to CASSELGQNQPQHF.

The CDR3 DNA is TGTGCCAGCAGCCAAGAGACAGTCTACGAGCAGTACTTC. It codes for CASSQETVYEQYF. The chain carries TRBV7-8 and TRBJ2-7, with D possibly TRBD1 on 5 matching bases. Germline values: CDR1 SGHVS, CDR2 FQNEAQ. This CDR3 contains 13 residues. Trimming removed 5 bases at V and 3 bases at J, with 11 bases between.

This clone was found a few times. V usage is TRBV2 and J usage is TRBJ1-4; D remains unclear. Germline lookup yields CDR1 SNHLY and CDR2 FYNNEI. V lost 1 base and J 8 bases, leaving 5 bases between the germline ends. This CDR3 is built from 12 residues. The CDR3 DNA reads as TGTGCCAGCAGTGAAGATCGGGAAAAACTGTTTTTT. Residues: CASSEDREKLFF.